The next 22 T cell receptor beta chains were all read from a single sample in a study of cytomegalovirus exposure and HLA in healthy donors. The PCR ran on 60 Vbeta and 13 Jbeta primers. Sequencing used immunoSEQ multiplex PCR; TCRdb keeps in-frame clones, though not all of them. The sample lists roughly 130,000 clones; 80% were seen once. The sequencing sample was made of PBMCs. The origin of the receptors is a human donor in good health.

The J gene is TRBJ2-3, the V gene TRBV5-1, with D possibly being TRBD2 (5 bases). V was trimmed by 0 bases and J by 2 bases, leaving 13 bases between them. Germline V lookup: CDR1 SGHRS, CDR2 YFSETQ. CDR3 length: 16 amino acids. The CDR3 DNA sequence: TGCGCCAGCAGCTTGGGAGGGAGAGGGCTCACAGATACGCAGTATTTT. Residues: CASSLGGRGLTDTQYF.

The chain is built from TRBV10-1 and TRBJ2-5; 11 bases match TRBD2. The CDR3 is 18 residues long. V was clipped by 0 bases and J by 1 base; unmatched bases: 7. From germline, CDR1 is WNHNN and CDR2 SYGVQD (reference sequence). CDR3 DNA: TGCGCCAGCAGTGAGTCAAGCTTTCTAGCGGGGGGCCAAGAGACCCAGTACTTC. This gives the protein CASSESSFLAGGQETQYF.

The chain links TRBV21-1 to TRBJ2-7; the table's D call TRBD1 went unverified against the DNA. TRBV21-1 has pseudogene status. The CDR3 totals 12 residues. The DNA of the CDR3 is TGTGCCAGCAGCAACGGTAGGGGGGAGCAGTACTTC. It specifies CASSNGRGEQYF.

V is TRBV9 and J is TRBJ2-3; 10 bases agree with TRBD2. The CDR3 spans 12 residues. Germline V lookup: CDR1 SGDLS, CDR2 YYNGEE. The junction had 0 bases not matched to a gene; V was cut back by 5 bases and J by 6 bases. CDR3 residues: CASRGLADTQYF. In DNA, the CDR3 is TGTGCCAGCAGGGGACTAGCGGATACGCAGTATTTT.

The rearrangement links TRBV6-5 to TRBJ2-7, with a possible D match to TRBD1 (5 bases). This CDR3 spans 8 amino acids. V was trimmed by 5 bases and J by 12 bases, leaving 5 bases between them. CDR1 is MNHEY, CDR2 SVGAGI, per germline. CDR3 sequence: CASSQGYF. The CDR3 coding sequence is TGTGCCAGCAGTCAGGGGTACTTC.

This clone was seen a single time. CDR3 nucleotides: TGTGCCAGCAGTCCGGATCTAGCGGGGAAAGAGACCCAGTACTTC. It encodes CASSPDLAGKETQYF. This rearrangement joins TRBV27 to TRBJ2-5, with 9 bases identical to TRBD2. J gave up 3 bases and V 5 bases, and 7 bases lay outside the gene matches. The CDR3 has 15 residues. In germline, CDR1 is MNHEY, CDR2 SMNVEV (reference sequence).

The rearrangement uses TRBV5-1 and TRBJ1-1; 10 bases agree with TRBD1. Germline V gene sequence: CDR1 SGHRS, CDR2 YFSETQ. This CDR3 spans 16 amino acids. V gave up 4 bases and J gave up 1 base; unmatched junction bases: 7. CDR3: CASSHGQGDSNTEAFF. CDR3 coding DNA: TGCGCCAGCAGCCATGGACAGGGGGATTCGAACACTGAAGCTTTCTTT.

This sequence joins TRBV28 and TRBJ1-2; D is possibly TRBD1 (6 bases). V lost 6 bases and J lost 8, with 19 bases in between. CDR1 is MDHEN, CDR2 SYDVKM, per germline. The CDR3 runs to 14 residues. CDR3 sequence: CASRGMGGAGGYTF. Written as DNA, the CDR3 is TGTGCCAGCAGGGGGATGGGGGGGGCCGGGGGCTACACCTTC.

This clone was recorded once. CDR3 protein: CASSLVVRVSTDTQYF. As DNA, the CDR3 is TGTGCCAGCAGCTTAGTTGTGCGGGTGAGCACAGATACGCAGTATTTT. This chain links TRBV7-8 with TRBJ2-3; D possibly corresponds to TRBD2 (5 bases). Germline V gene data show CDR1 as SGHVS and CDR2 as FQNEAQ. This CDR3 region has 16 residues. Deletions cut 1 base from V and 0 bases from J, with 11 bases between. The whole variable domain, remainder taken from reference TRBV7-8 and TRBJ2-3, is GAGVSQSPRYKVAKRGQDVALRCDPISGHVSLFWYQQALGQGPEFLTYFQNEAQLDKSGLPSDRFFAERPEGSVSTLKIQRTQQEDSAVYLCASSLVVRVSTDTQYFGPGTRLTVL.

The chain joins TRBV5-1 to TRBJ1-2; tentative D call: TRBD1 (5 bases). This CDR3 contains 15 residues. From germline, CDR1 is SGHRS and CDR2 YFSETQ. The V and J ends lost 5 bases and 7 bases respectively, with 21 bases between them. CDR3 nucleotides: TGCGCCAGCAGACGGAGCGGGGCCCCGATGTTTGGCTACACCTTC. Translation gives CASRRSGAPMFGYTF.

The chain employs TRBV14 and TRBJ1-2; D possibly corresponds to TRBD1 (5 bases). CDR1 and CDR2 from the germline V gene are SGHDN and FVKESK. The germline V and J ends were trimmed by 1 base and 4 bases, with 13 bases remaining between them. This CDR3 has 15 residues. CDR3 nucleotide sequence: TGTGCCAGCAGCCAAGGCCAGACAGACATCTATGGCTACACCTTC. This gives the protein CASSQGQTDIYGYTF.

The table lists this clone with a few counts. Here the CDR3 reads CASSQNLNYGYTF. The DNA of the CDR3 is TGTGCCAGCAGCCAGAATCTAAACTATGGCTACACCTTC. The gene calls are TRBV16 and TRBJ1-2, with no clear D. The V gene's germline CDR1 is KGHSY and CDR2 FQNENV. The V end lost 3 bases, the J end lost 2 bases, and 7 bases lay between the germline ends. The CDR3 consists of 13 residues.

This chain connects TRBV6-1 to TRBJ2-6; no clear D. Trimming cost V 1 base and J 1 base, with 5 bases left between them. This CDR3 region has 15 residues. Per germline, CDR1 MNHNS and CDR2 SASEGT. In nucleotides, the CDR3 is TGTGCCAGCAGTGAAGGGCCGTCTGGGGCCAACGTCCTGACTTTC. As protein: CASSEGPSGANVLTF.

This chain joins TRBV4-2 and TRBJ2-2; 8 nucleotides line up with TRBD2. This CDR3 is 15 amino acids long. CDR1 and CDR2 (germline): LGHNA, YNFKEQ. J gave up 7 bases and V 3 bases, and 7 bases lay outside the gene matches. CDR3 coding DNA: TGTGCCAGCAGCCATCGGGGGGGGCCCGACGGGGAGCTGTTTTTT. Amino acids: CASSHRGGPDGELFF.

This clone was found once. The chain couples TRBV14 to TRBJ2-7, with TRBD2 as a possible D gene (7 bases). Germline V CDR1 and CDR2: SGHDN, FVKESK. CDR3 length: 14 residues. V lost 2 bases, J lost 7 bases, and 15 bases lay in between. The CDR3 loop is CASSQHRGGWEQYF. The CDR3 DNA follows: TGTGCCAGCAGCCAACATCGCGGGGGCTGGGAGCAGTACTTC.

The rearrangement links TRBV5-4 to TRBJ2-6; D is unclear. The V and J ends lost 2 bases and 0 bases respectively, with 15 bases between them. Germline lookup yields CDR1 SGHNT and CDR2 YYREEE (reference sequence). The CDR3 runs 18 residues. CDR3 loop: CASSFQASANSGANVLTF. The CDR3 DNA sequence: TGTGCCAGCAGCTTTCAGGCATCTGCGAACTCTGGGGCCAACGTCCTGACTTTC.

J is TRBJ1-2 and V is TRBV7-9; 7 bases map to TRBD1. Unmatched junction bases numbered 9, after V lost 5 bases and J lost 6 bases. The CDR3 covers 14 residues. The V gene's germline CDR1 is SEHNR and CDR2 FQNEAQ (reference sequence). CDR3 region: CASSTTTGFNGYTF. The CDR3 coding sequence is TGTGCCAGCAGCACCACGACAGGGTTCAATGGCTACACCTTC.

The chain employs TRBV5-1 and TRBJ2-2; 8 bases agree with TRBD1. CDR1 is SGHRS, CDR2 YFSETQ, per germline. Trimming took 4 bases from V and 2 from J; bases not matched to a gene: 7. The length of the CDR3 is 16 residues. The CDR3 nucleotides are TGCGCCAGCAGCCCTCGACAGGGGTACAACACCGGGGAGCTGTTTTTT. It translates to CASSPRQGYNTGELFF.

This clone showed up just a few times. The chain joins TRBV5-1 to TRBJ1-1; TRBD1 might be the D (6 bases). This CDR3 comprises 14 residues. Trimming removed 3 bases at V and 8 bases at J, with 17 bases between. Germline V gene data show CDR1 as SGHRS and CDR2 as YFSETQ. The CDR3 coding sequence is TGCGCCAGCAGCTCCTCACCTGGACAGTTAGAAGCTTTCTTT. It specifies CASSSSPGQLEAFF.

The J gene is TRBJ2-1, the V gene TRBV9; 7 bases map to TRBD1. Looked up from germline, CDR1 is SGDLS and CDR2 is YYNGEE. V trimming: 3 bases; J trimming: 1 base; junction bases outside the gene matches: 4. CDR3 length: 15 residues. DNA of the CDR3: TGTGCCAGCAGCGCCGGGACAGCTTCCTACAATGAGCAGTTCTTC. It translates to CASSAGTASYNEQFF.

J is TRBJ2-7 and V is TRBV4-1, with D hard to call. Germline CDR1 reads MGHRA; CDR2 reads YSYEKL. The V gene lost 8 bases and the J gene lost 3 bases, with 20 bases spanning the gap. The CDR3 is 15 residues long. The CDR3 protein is CASAPGNSRFYEQYF. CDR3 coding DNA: TGCGCCAGCGCGCCCGGAAACAGCCGATTCTACGAGCAGTACTTC.

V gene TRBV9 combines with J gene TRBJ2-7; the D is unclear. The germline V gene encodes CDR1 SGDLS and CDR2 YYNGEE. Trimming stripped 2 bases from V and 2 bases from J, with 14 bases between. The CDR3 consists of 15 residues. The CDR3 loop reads CASSVFPGRTYEQYF. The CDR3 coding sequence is TGTGCCAGCAGCGTCTTTCCAGGCCGTACCTACGAGCAGTACTTC.